The clone carrying this T cell receptor beta chain was counted a few times. These data come from a study of identical twins. MiXCR, applied by TCRdb to the 5' RACE reads, yields one record per CDR3 protein. The repertoire has fewer than 900,000 distinct CDR3 sequences, about 20% of them found once; the top ten carry about 4.5%. V shed 0 bases, J shed 7 bases, and the junction held 8 bases outside the gene matches. Germline CDR1 reads SGDLS; CDR2 reads YYNGEE. This CDR3 spans 16 amino acids. The same sample was also used in a study of T cells expressing NK-cell markers.

The source material was PBMCs. This sequence was found in a woman in her late teens or twenties in good health. This chain uses TRBV9 with TRBJ2-2; 8 nucleotides agree with TRBD1. CDR3 sequence (DNA): TGTGCCAGCAGCGTAGCCCTGGACAGGGCTAACGGGGAGCTGTTTTTT. Protein sequence: CASSVALDRANGELFF.